The rows below give T cell receptor beta chains drawn from one sample of a study of cytomegalovirus exposure and HLA in healthy donors. Clones were sequenced by immunoSEQ multiplex PCR, and TCRdb holds only the in-frame ones, with some missing. The table lists 89,000 or so clones, 84% of them singletons. The sequenced material came from PBMCs. These receptors all come from a woman between 18 and 29 years old in good health and CMV-seropositive. Both conserved end residues are part of each CDR3. A D gene is named only where the DNA matches it firmly. The size of a clone is reported for some rows only, either as once, few or many, or as a class for expanded clones.

V gene	D gene	J gene	clone size	CDR3 protein	CDR3 DNA
TRBV27	TRBD2	TRBJ2-5	NA	CASSPILAGGWETQYF	TGTGCCAGCAGTCCTATACTAGCGGGAGGTTGGGAGACCCAGTACTTC
TRBV25-1	TRBD2	TRBJ2-1	NA	CASRVAGERQFF	TGTGCCAGCAGAGTAGCGGGAGAGCGGCAGTTCTTC
TRBV29-1	TRBD2	TRBJ2-5	NA	CSVEEDRAGYLETQYF	TGCAGCGTTGAAGAGGATAGAGCGGGATATCTGGAGACCCAGTACTTC
TRBV7-9	NA	TRBJ1-5	once	CASSSSGDSNQPQHF	TGTGCCAGCAGCTCATCAGGGGATAGCAATCAGCCCCAGCATTTT
TRBV6-1	TRBD2	TRBJ2-5	NA	CASIGTSGGRETQYF	TGTGCCAGCATAGGCACTAGCGGCGGGCGGGAGACCCAGTACTTC
TRBV18	NA	TRBJ2-2	NA	CASSPPAGNTGELFF	TGTGCCAGCTCACCCCCGGCGGGGAACACCGGGGAGCTGTTTTTT
TRBV5-6	NA	TRBJ2-1	few	CASSLVPRSGDEQFF	TGTGCCAGCAGCTTGGTTCCCAGGTCAGGGGATGAGCAGTTCTTC
TRBV19	TRBD1	TRBJ1-5	NA	CASRQGPFIWDSNQPQHF	TGTGCCAGTCGACAGGGTCCTTTTATTTGGGATAGCAATCAGCCCCAGCATTTT
TRBV30	NA	TRBJ2-7	NA	CAWIEPGAYYEQYF	TGTGCCTGGATTGAACCAGGGGCCTACTACGAGCAGTACTTC
TRBV14	TRBD2	TRBJ2-1	NA	CASSQGTSGRDEQFF	TGTGCCAGCAGCCAAGGGACTAGCGGGAGAGATGAGCAGTTCTTC
TRBV5-6	NA	TRBJ1-6	NA	CASSNRPKGPLHF	TGTGCCAGCAGCAATCGCCCCAAGGGGCCCCTCCACTTT
TRBV13	NA	TRBJ1-2	NA	CASSLASGNYGYTF	TGTGCCAGCAGCTTAGCCTCGGGGAACTATGGCTACACCTTC
TRBV11-2	TRBD2	TRBJ2-3	NA	CASSPRLAGLTDTQYF	TGTGCCAGCAGCCCTAGACTAGCGGGTCTGACAGATACGCAGTATTTT
TRBV19	NA	TRBJ2-7	NA	CASSMGAGAGEQYF	TGTGCCAGTAGTATGGGTGCGGGGGCTGGCGAGCAGTACTTC